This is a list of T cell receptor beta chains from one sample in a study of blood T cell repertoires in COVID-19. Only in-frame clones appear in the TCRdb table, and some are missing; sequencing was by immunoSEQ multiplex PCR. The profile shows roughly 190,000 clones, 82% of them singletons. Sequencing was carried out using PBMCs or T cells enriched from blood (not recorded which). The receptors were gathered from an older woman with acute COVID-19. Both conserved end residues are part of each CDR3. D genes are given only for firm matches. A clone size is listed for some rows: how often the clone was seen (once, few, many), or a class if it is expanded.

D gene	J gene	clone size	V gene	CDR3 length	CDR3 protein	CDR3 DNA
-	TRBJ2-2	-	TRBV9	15	CASSVVADHTGELFF	TGTGCCAGCAGCGTAGTAGCAGATCACACCGGGGAGCTGTTTTTT
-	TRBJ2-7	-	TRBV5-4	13	CASSPSEGYEQYF	TGTGCCAGCAGCCCTTCGGAGGGATACGAGCAGTACTTC
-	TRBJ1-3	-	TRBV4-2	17	CASSQEFGQPSGNTIYF	TGTGCCAGCAGCCAAGAATTTGGACAGCCCTCTGGAAACACCATATATTTT
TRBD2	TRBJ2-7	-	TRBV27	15	CASSWAGGMSYEQYF	TGTGCCAGCAGTTGGGCGGGGGGGATGTCCTACGAGCAGTACTTC
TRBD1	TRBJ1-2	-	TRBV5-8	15	CASSLRRGLSYGYTF	TGTGCCAGCAGCTTGCGCAGGGGGCTAAGCTATGGCTACACCTTC
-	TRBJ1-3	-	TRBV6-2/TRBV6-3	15	CASSYQKWPRNTIYF	TGTGCCAGCAGTTACCAGAAGTGGCCGCGAAACACCATATATTTT
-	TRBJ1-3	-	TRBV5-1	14	CASSQRGPGNTIYF	TGCGCCAGTAGCCAGCGGGGCCCTGGAAACACCATATATTTT
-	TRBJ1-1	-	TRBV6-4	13	CASSKDSNTEAFF	TGTGCCAGCAGTAAAGACAGCAACACTGAAGCTTTCTTT
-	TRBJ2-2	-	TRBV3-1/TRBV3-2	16	CASSQDFRKNTGELFF	TGTGCCAGCAGCCAAGATTTCAGGAAGAACACCGGGGAGCTGTTTTTT
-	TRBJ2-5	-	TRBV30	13	CAWSVRLEETQYF	TGTGCCTGGAGTGTACGACTTGAAGAGACCCAGTACTTC
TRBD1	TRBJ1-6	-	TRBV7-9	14	CASSPDRGRSPLHF	TGTGCCAGCAGCCCTGACAGGGGGCGGTCACCCCTCCACTTT
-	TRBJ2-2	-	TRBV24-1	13	CATVGPNTGELFF	TGTGCCACCGTGGGCCCGAACACCGGGGAGCTGTTTTTT
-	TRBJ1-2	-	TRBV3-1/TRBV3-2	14	CASSQVEGSTGYTF	TGTGCCAGCAGCCAAGTCGAGGGTTCGACTGGCTACACCTTC
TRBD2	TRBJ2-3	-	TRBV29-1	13	CSVELAGADTQYF	TGCAGCGTAGAACTAGCGGGAGCAGATACGCAGTATTTT
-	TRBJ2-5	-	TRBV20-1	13	CSASITGTETQYF	TGCAGTGCTAGTATTACAGGGACGGAGACCCAGTACTTC
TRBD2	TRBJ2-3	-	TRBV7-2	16	CASNLKRGGNTDTQYF	TGTGCCAGCAATTTAAAGCGGGGGGGCAACACAGATACGCAGTATTTT
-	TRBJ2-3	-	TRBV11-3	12	CASSLEADTQYF	TGTGCCAGCAGCTTGGAGGCAGATACGCAGTATTTT
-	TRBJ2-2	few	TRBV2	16	CASSEASAKNTGELFF	TGTGCCAGCAGTGAAGCTAGCGCAAAGAACACCGGGGAGCTGTTTTTT
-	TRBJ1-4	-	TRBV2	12	CASGQGNEKLFF	TGTGCCAGCGGGCAGGGTAATGAAAAACTGTTTTTT
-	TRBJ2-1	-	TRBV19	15	CASSIQGAGLNEQFF	TGTGCCAGTAGCATACAGGGTGCCGGCCTCAATGAGCAGTTCTTC
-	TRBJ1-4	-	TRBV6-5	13	CASSYFPNEKLFF	TGTGCCAGCAGTTATTTTCCGAATGAAAAACTGTTTTTT
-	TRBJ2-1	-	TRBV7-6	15	CASLRGESSYNEQFF	TGTGCCAGTCTGCGCGGGGAAAGCTCCTACAATGAGCAGTTCTTC
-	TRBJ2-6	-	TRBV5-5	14	CASTPFSGANVLTF	TGTGCCAGCACCCCCTTTTCCGGGGCCAACGTCCTGACTTTC
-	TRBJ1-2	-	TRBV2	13	CASRETDYYGYTF	TGTGCCAGCAGAGAGACAGACTACTATGGCTACACCTTC
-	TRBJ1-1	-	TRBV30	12	CAWNNRAAEAFF	TGTGCCTGGAACAACAGGGCCGCTGAAGCTTTCTTT
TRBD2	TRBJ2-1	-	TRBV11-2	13	CASLFSGRDEQFF	TGTGCCAGCCTATTTAGCGGGAGGGATGAGCAGTTCTTC
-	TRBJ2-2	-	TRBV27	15	CASSLKRQGTGELFF	TGTGCCAGCAGTTTGAAGCGCCAGGGTACCGGGGAGCTGTTTTTT
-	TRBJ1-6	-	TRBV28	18	CASSLGYRARRGDSPLHF	TGTGCCAGCAGTTTAGGATACAGGGCCCGACGGGGGGATTCACCCCTCCACTTT
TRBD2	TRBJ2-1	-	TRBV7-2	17	CASSSPQGLAIYNEQFF	TGTGCCAGCAGCTCCCCTCAGGGACTAGCAATCTACAATGAGCAGTTCTTC
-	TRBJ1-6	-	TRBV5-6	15	CASSLYRAYNSPLHF	TGTGCCAGCAGCTTGTACAGGGCCTATAATTCACCCCTCCACTTT
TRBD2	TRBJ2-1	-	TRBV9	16	CASSPGLAEIYNEQFF	TGTGCCAGCAGTCCCGGACTAGCGGAAATCTACAATGAGCAGTTCTTC
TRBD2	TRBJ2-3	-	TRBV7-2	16	CASSFQSGGATDTQYF	TGTGCCAGCAGCTTCCAGTCGGGGGGGGCGACAGATACGCAGTATTTT
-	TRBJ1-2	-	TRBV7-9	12	CASSLVGGGYTF	TGTGCCAGCAGCTTAGTGGGGGGTGGCTACACCTTC
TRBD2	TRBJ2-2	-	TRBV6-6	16	CASSPGTSGSTGELFF	TGTGCCAGCAGTCCGGGGACTAGCGGCTCCACCGGGGAGCTGTTTTTT
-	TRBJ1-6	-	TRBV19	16	CASSIEGADYNSPLHF	TGTGCCAGTAGTATAGAGGGCGCAGACTATAATTCACCCCTCCACTTT
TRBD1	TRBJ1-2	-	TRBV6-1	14	CASSEGGGSYGYTF	TGTGCCAGCAGTGAAGGAGGGGGCAGCTATGGCTACACCTTC
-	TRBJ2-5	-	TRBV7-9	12	CASSSGEETQYF	TGTGCCAGCAGCTCCGGGGAAGAGACCCAGTACTTC
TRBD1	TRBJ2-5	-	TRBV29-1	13	CSGTGQKSETQYF	TGCAGCGGGACGGGACAGAAATCCGAGACCCAGTACTTC
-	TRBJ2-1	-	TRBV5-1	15	CASSLAGQYYNEQFF	TGCGCCAGCAGCTTAGCAGGACAGTACTACAATGAGCAGTTCTTC
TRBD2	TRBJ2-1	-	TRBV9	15	CASSVLAGGPNEQFF	TGTGCCAGCAGCGTACTAGCGGGAGGTCCCAATGAGCAGTTCTTC
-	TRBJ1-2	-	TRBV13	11	CASSLQGGYTF	TGTGCCAGCAGCTTACAGGGCGGCTACACCTTC
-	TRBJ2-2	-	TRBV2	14	CASSKRVNTGELFF	TGTGCCAGCAGTAAGCGGGTGAACACCGGGGAGCTGTTTTTT
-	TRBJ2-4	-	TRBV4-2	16	CASSQEGAGGAGIQYF	TGTGCCAGCAGCCAAGAGGGAGCAGGGGGAGCGGGCATTCAGTACTTC
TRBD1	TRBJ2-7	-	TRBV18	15	CASSPGTAISYEQYF	TGTGCCAGCTCACCCGGGACAGCGATTTCGTACGAGCAGTACTTC
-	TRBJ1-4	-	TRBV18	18	CASSPKLKTTATNEKLFF	TGTGCCAGCTCACCGAAACTTAAGACGACAGCAACTAATGAAAAACTGTTTTTT
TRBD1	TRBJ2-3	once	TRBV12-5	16	CASGLRLGQGMDTQYF	TGTGCTAGTGGTCTCCGCTTGGGACAGGGGATGGATACGCAGTATTTT
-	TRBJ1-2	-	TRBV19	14	CASSPGVRGYGYTF	TGTGCCAGTAGCCCCGGCGTAAGGGGCTATGGCTACACCTTC
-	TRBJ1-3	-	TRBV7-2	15	CASSSLGHSGNTIYF	TGTGCCAGCAGCTCCTTGGGGCACTCTGGAAACACCATATATTTT
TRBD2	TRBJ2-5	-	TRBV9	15	CASSSQAGGPQTQYF	TGTGCCAGCAGCTCCCAAGCGGGGGGGCCTCAGACCCAGTACTTC
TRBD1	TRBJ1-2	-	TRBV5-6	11	CASSLMTGHTF	TGTGCCAGCAGCCTGATGACAGGGCACACCTTC
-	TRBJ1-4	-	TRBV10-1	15	CASSDAAAGVKKLFF	TGCGCCAGCAGTGATGCGGCCGCGGGGGTGAAAAAACTGTTTTTT
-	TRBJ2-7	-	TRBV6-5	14	CASSYSRGGYEQYF	TGTGCCAGCAGTTACTCGAGAGGTGGCTACGAGCAGTACTTC
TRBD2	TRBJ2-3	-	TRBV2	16	CASSLLLAGGPDTQYF	TGTGCCAGCAGCCTTTTACTAGCGGGGGGGCCCGATACGCAGTATTTT
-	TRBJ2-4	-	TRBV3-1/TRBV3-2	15	CASSQDADPLDIQYF	TGTGCCAGCAGCCAAGATGCGGATCCGCTCGACATTCAGTACTTC
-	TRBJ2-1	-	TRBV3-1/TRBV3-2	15	CASSLRGASDNEQFF	TGTGCCAGCAGCCTCCGGGGGGCTTCTGACAATGAGCAGTTCTTC